The clone carrying this TCR beta chain was counted only a few times. Its antigen is unidentified. The data derive from a study of T cell repertoires in ileal Crohn's disease. On the study more broadly: About half received postoperative treatment, roughly ten with thiopurines and 15 to 20 anti-TNF. Study observations and caveats: All patients with clonality above 26.8% had endoscopic recurrence. Compared with non-smokers, active smokers at surgery showed more clonal expansions.

Adults with ileal or ileocolonic Crohn's disease and an indication for resection were eligible. V gave up 5 bases and J gave up 8 bases, with 12 bases separating them. Looked up from germline, CDR1 is SGHAT and CDR2 is FQNNGV. There are 12 residues in the CDR3. Produced via immunoSEQ multiplex PCR; TCRdb's table is partial and in-frame only. Among approximately 27,000 clones, around 80% were seen once, and the ten largest hold around a fifth. The sample was ileal tissue. The TCR comes from an adult with Crohn's disease. This chain joins TRBV11-2 and TRBJ1-1; D not resolved. The CDR3 protein is CASSRGVREAFF. The CDR3, as DNA: TGTGCCAGCAGCCGGGGAGTTAGAGAAGCTTTCTTT. Complete variable domain (other parts from reference TRBV11-2 and TRBJ1-1): EAGVAQSPRYKIIEKRQSVAFWCNPISGHATLYWYQQILGQGPKLLIQFQNNGVVDDSQLPKDRFSAERLKGVDSTLKIQPAKLEDSAVYLCASSRGVREAFFGQGTRLTVV.